The 21 T cell receptor beta chains reported below all come from one sample, sequenced in a study of cytomegalovirus exposure and HLA in healthy donors. The primer mix had 60 Vbeta and 13 Jbeta primers. Sequenced by immunoSEQ multiplex PCR; TCRdb stores in-frame clones only, minus some. In the table there are approximately 86,000 clones, approximately 70% of which are singletons. Sequenced sample: PBMCs. These receptors were taken from a man between 60 and 70 years old in good health and CMV-seronegative.

This chain uses TRBV7-2 with TRBJ1-2, with D uncertain. The V and J ends lost 7 bases and 5 bases respectively, with 17 bases between them. This CDR3 contains 14 residues. Per the germline V gene, CDR1 is SGHTA and CDR2 is FQGNSA. CDR3 sequence reads: CASTRDRQAYGYTF. The CDR3 DNA reads TGTGCCAGCACCCGGGATAGACAAGCATATGGCTACACCTTC. The variable domain in full, with the rest retrieved from reference TRBV7-2 and TRBJ1-2, is GAGVSQSPSNKVTEKGKDVELRCDPISGHTALYWYRQSLGQGLEFLIYFQGNSAPDKSGLPSDRFSAERTGGSVSTLTIQRTQQEDSAVYLCASTRDRQAYGYTFGSGTRLTVV.

V gene TRBV13 combines with J gene TRBJ2-2, with a tentative D call TRBD1 (5 bases). CDR1 is PRHDT, CDR2 FYEKMQ, per germline (reference sequence). Trimming stripped 5 bases from V and 4 bases from J, with 11 bases between. The CDR3 is 14 residues long. The CDR3 reads CASSLWTLTGELFF. CDR3 DNA sequence: TGTGCCAGCAGCCTATGGACACTCACCGGGGAGCTGTTTTTT.

J is TRBJ1-3 and V is TRBV7-9, with TRBD1 identical over 8 bases. Looked up from germline, CDR1 is SEHNR and CDR2 is FQNEAQ (reference sequence). Unmatched junction bases numbered 5, after V lost 6 bases and J lost 4 bases. The CDR3 consists of 14 residues. CDR3 sequence reads: CASRSGQVGNTIYF. The DNA of the CDR3 is TGTGCCAGCAGATCGGGACAGGTGGGAAACACCATATATTTT.

The chain joins TRBV27 to TRBJ2-1; TRBD2 aligns across 8 bases. The germline V gene has CDR1 MNHEY and CDR2 SMNVEV (reference sequence). With 6 bases clipped from V and 9 bases from J, the junction kept 19 bases outside the gene matches. This CDR3 contains 17 residues. The CDR3 DNA sequence: TGTGCCAGCAGCCATCCTGAAGACCTTACTAGCGGTCGTGAGCAGTTCTTC. Protein product: CASSHPEDLTSGREQFF.

This chain links TRBV29-1 with TRBJ2-7; 7 bases are shared with TRBD2. The CDR3 is made up of 12 amino acids. Germline assignment: CDR1 SQVTM and CDR2 ANQGSEA. Germline trimming cut 4 bases from V and 6 bases from J; bases unmatched to any gene: 6. The CDR3 loop is CSVGGEGGEQYF. The DNA for the CDR3 is TGCAGCGTTGGGGGGGAGGGCGGCGAGCAGTACTTC.

This chain links TRBV10-3 with TRBJ1-3; D might be TRBD1 (6 bases). Germline V gene lookup returns CDR1 ENHRY and CDR2 SYGVKD. The CDR3 extends over 17 amino acids. V dropped 3 bases and J dropped 0 bases, with 15 bases sitting between them. CDR3 protein: CAISDGQTPLSGNTIYF. CDR3 nucleotides: TGTGCCATCAGTGATGGACAGACTCCTCTCTCTGGAAACACCATATATTTT.

In this sample, this clone turned up a few times. The chain combines TRBV28 with TRBJ2-1; D unclear. Germline V gene sequence: CDR1 MDHEN, CDR2 SYDVKM. This CDR3 is built from 13 residues. The V end lost 7 bases, the J end lost 5 bases, and 12 bases lay between the germline ends. CDR3 residues: CASTPPLNNEQFF. DNA for the CDR3: TGTGCCAGCACTCCCCCACTTAACAATGAGCAGTTCTTC.

V gene TRBV7-6 combines with J gene TRBJ2-7; tentative D call: TRBD1 (5 bases). The V end was cut by 1 base, the J end by 6 bases, with 10 bases between. The CDR3 extends over 13 amino acids. Germline V gene data show CDR1 as SGHVS and CDR2 as FNYEAQ. CDR3 DNA: TGTGCCAGCAGCTTAGAAGGGGCCTTCGAGCAGTACTTC. Residues: CASSLEGAFEQYF.

J is TRBJ1-3 and V is TRBV15, with a possible D match to TRBD1 (6 bases). Germline loops: CDR1 LNHNV, CDR2 YYDKDF (reference sequence). CDR3 size: 15 residues. V lost 8 bases and J 0 bases, leaving 14 bases between the germline ends. The CDR3 DNA reads TGTGCCACCGTTGATGACAGGCTCTCTGGAAACACCATATATTTT. Encoded protein: CATVDDRLSGNTIYF. Together with reference TRBV15 and TRBJ1-3, the CDR3 gives the full variable domain: DAMVIQNPRYQVTQFGKPVTLSCSQTLNHNVMYWYQQKSSQAPKLLFHYYDKDFNNEADTPDNFQSRRPNTSFCFLDIRSPGLGDTAMYLCATVDDRLSGNTIYFGEGSWLTVV.

The chain uses TRBV11-2 and TRBJ2-2; 7 bases line up with TRBD2. Germline CDR1 reads SGHAT; CDR2 reads FQNNGV. This CDR3 contains 16 residues. The trim removed 5 bases at V and 0 bases at J, leaving 6 bases unmatched. Here the CDR3 DNA reads TGTGCCAGCAGCACATCGACTAGCCCGAACACCGGGGAGCTGTTTTTT. Protein sequence: CASSTSTSPNTGELFF.

This clone has just one count. V is TRBV9 and J is TRBJ1-1; D is unclear. CDR3 size: 14 residues. Per germline, CDR1 SGDLS and CDR2 YYNGEE. V lost 4 bases to trimming and J lost 0 bases, with 10 bases between them. The chain's CDR3 is CASSPLQVNTEAFF. DNA for the CDR3: TGTGCCAGCAGCCCGCTTCAGGTGAACACTGAAGCTTTCTTT.

This chain joins TRBV11-3 and TRBJ2-7; tentative D call: TRBD2 (5 bases). Germline CDR1 reads SGHNT; CDR2 reads YENEEA. V was trimmed by 3 bases and J by 6 bases, leaving 9 bases between them. The CDR3 is 12 amino acids. CDR3 protein: CASSLDFSEQYF. In DNA form, the CDR3 reads TGTGCCAGCAGCTTGGACTTCTCCGAGCAGTACTTC.

V usage is TRBV10-1 and J usage is TRBJ1-6; D uncertain. Germline V gene data show CDR1 as WNHNN and CDR2 as SYGVQD (reference sequence). The CDR3 has 15 residues. Trimming removed 6 bases from V and 7 bases from J, with 16 bases in between. CDR3 DNA sequence: TGCGCCAGCAGCGGAGGAGTTTTGGGAAATTCACCCCTCCACTTT. The encoded protein is CASSGGVLGNSPLHF.

V usage is TRBV25-1 and J usage is TRBJ2-2; 8 nucleotides align to TRBD1. Germline V lookup: CDR1 MGHDK, CDR2 SYGVNS. After removal of 4 bases from V and 4 bases from J, the junction contained 8 bases not matched to a gene. The CDR3 loop spans 16 amino acids. CDR3 residues: CASSGWTGRGTGELFF. The CDR3 DNA sequence: TGTGCCAGCAGTGGCTGGACAGGGCGGGGCACCGGGGAGCTGTTTTTT.

This sequence joins TRBV18 and TRBJ2-1; perhaps TRBD1 as D (5 bases). The V and J ends lost 6 bases and 0 bases respectively, with 24 bases between them. The CDR3 contains 19 residues. Germline CDR1 KGHSH, CDR2 LQKENI. Here the CDR3 DNA reads TGTGCCAGCTCCGAGTTGCGTCTAGTGGGGCCCAGCTCCTACAATGAGCAGTTCTTC. This gives the protein CASSELRLVGPSSYNEQFF.

This sequence joins TRBV4-1 and TRBJ1-4; 7 nucleotides agree with TRBD1. The germline CDR1 and CDR2 sequences are MGHRA and YSYEKL. J gave up 10 bases and V 1 base, and 6 bases lay outside the gene matches. The CDR3 runs 14 residues. Written as DNA, the CDR3 is TGCGCCAGCAGCCAAGGACAGGGAGTGGGAAAACTGTTTTTT. It is translated as CASSQGQGVGKLFF.

This clone was seen a single time. The gene calls are TRBV5-1 and TRBJ2-1; 11 bases are shared with TRBD1. V lost 2 bases to trimming and J lost 8 bases; unmatched junction nucleotides: 3. The CDR3 contains 14 residues. CDR1 and CDR2 (germline): SGHRS, YFSETQ. In nucleotides, the CDR3 is TGCGCCAGCAGCTTTGAGGACAGGGGGCATGAGCAGTTCTTC. Its protein product is CASSFEDRGHEQFF.

The chain links TRBV6-6 to TRBJ1-2; tentative D call: TRBD1 (5 bases). From germline, CDR1 is MNHNY and CDR2 SVGAGI (reference sequence). The CDR3 consists of 15 residues. V was trimmed by 5 bases and J by 4 bases, leaving 17 bases between them. The CDR3, as DNA: TGTGCCAGCAGTCCTCCCGACAGCCTATCCTATGGCTACACCTTC. It encodes CASSPPDSLSYGYTF.

This sequence joins TRBV27 and TRBJ2-7, with TRBD2 matching 7 bases. The CDR3 consists of 14 residues. The ends lost 0 bases at V and 7 bases at J; junction bases unmatched: 6. Germline lookup yields CDR1 MNHEY and CDR2 SMNVEV (reference sequence). CDR3 in DNA: TGTGCCAGCAGTTTATCCGGGGGGTTTTTTGAGCAGTACTTC. Translated, it gives CASSLSGGFFEQYF.

The chain recombines TRBV5-4 with TRBJ2-3, with 8 nucleotides matching TRBD2. CDR1 and CDR2 from the germline V gene are SGHNT and YYREEE (reference sequence). Trimming took 5 bases from V and 0 from J; bases not matched to a gene: 5. The CDR3 consists of 15 residues. CDR3 bases: TGTGCCAGCAGGCCAGCGGGGGAAAGCACAGATACGCAGTATTTT. The encoded protein is CASRPAGESTDTQYF.

V usage is TRBV30 and J usage is TRBJ1-1, with a possible D match to TRBD1 (5 bases). This CDR3 region has 13 residues. Looked up from germline, CDR1 is GTSNPN and CDR2 is SVGIG (reference sequence). Trimming removed 3 bases from V and 1 base from J, with 9 bases in between. CDR3 sequence: CAWRGARNTEAFF. Written as DNA, the CDR3 is TGTGCCTGGAGAGGGGCTAGGAACACTGAAGCTTTCTTT.